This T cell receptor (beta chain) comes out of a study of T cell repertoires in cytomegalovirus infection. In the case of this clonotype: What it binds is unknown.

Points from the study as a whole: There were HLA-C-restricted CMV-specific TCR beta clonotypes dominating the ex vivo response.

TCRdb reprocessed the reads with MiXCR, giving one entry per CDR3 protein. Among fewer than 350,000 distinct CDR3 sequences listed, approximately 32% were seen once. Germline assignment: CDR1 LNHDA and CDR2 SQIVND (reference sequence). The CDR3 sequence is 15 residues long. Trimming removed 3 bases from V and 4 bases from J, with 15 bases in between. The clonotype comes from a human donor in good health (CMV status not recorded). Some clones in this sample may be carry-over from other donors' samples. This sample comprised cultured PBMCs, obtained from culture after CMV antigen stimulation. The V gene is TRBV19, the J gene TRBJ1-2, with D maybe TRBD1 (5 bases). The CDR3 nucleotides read TGTGCCAGTAGTATTGTTCAGGGAAGAACCTATGGCTACACCTTC. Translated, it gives CASSIVQGRTYGYTF.